The 13 T cell receptor beta chains in this list originate from one sample, sequenced in a study of T cell repertoires in cytomegalovirus infection. MiXCR was run by TCRdb on the reads, yielding one entry per CDR3 protein. The table has approximately 250,000 distinct CDR3 sequences, about 20% seen once. What was sequenced was CD8+ T cells from PBMCs. The receptors originated from a human donor in good health (CMV status not recorded). Some clones in this sample may be carry-over from other donors' samples.

The rearrangement joins TRBV4-2 to TRBJ2-5, with 7 bases that match TRBD2. V lost 4 bases, J lost 7 bases, and 6 bases stayed unmatched. CDR3 size: 13 residues. Germline V gene lookup returns CDR1 LGHNA and CDR2 YNFKEQ. CDR3 loop: CASSPGLGGTQYF. DNA of the CDR3: TGTGCCAGCAGCCCCGGACTAGGAGGGACCCAGTACTTC.

This clonotype was detected many times. The genes are TRBV12-3 or TRBV12-4 and TRBJ2-7, with 8 bases fitting TRBD2. Trimming took 11 bases from V and 3 from J; bases not matched to a gene: 6. This CDR3 comprises 12 residues. CDR3 region: CASGGGLYEQYF. For the CDR3, the DNA is TGTGCCTCGGGAGGGGGACTCTACGAGCAGTACTTC.

This clonotype turned up a few times. The chain uses TRBV4-1 and TRBJ1-5; D unclear. Looked up from germline, CDR1 is MGHRA and CDR2 is YSYEKL. The CDR3 has 14 amino acids. V lost 0 bases and J lost 7, with 10 bases in between. The CDR3 DNA follows: TGCGCCAGCAGCCAAGAAGAAGGGTGGCAGCCCCAGCATTTT. Its protein product is CASSQEEGWQPQHF.

The table lists this clonotype with a few counts. The chain joins TRBV12-3 or TRBV12-4 to TRBJ2-1, with TRBD2 identical over 10 bases. The CDR3 spans 17 residues. Trimming cost V 6 bases and J 4 bases; bases outside gene matches: 12. The CDR3 region is CASRESPGLASYNEQFF. The CDR3 nucleotides read TGTGCCAGCAGGGAAAGCCCGGGACTAGCGTCTTACAATGAGCAGTTCTTC.

About this clonotype itself: This may come from a read error, since a much larger clone is one base off. J is TRBJ2-3 and V is TRBV7-2, with a possible D match to TRBD2 (6 bases). The CDR3 loop spans 12 amino acids. CDR1 and CDR2 from the germline V gene are SGHTA and FQGNSA. The CDR3 loop is CDSSATSNTQYF. In DNA, the CDR3 is TGTGACAGCAGCGCCACTAGCAATACGCAGTATTTT.

Regarding this clonotype: A much bigger clone sits one base away, suggesting this may be a read error. V gene TRBV6-8 combines with J gene TRBJ1-2; unclear D gene. The CDR3 extends over 13 amino acids. Germline CDR1 MNHGY, CDR2 SAAAGT. The CDR3 loop is CVSSPQNIYGYTF. The CDR3 DNA reads as TGTGTCAGCAGCCCACAAAATATCTATGGCTACACCTTC.

There are a few counts of this clonotype. The rearrangement uses TRBV6-6 and TRBJ2-2, with no clear D. The CDR3 is 14 residues long. Germline V gene lookup returns CDR1 MNHNY and CDR2 SVGAGI (reference sequence). V was cut by 6 bases and J by 1 base, with 9 bases left in between. The CDR3 nucleotides are TGTGCCAGCAGACCCTACAGGAACACCGGGGAGCTGTTTTTT. Translation gives CASRPYRNTGELFF.

V and J are TRBV7-9 and TRBJ2-1; a possible D gene is TRBD2 (6 bases). The germline V gene encodes CDR1 SEHNR and CDR2 FQNEAQ (reference sequence). Trimming left V 3 bases short and J 7 bases short, with 16 bases between. The CDR3 contains 15 residues. The CDR3 here is CASSLGQGEVNEQFF. The CDR3 DNA follows: TGTGCCAGCAGCTTGGGTCAAGGGGAGGTGAATGAGCAGTTCTTC.

The genes are TRBV9 and TRBJ1-5; D is ambiguous. This CDR3 contains 12 residues. Trimming removed 1 base at V and 6 bases at J, with 5 bases between. CDR1 is SGDLS and CDR2 is YYNGEE in the germline V gene. CDR3 DNA sequence: TGTGCCAGCAGCGTATTAGGTCAGCCCCAGCATTTT. Encoded protein: CASSVLGQPQHF.

This clonotype was detected only a few times. The chain uses TRBV9 and TRBJ1-5; TRBD1 might be the D (5 bases). Germline values: CDR1 SGDLS, CDR2 YYNGEE. The CDR3 is 16 amino acids. V was shortened by 3 bases and J by 1 base, with 14 bases between the two germline ends. The CDR3 DNA follows: TGTGCCAGCAGCGACCCCTGGAGGGGAAGCAATCAGCCCCAGCATTTT. The encoded protein is CASSDPWRGSNQPQHF.

The chain joins TRBV7-3 to TRBJ1-1; D is perhaps TRBD1 (6 bases). Deletions cut 5 bases from V and 7 bases from J, with 14 bases between. Looked up from germline, CDR1 is SGHTA and CDR2 is FQGTGA. CDR3 size: 13 residues. CDR3 residues: CASSRNGQNEAFF. The DNA for the CDR3 is TGTGCCAGCAGCCGTAACGGACAGAATGAAGCTTTCTTT. The full variable domain, in which reference TRBV7-3 and TRBJ1-1 provide the parts outside the CDR3, is GAGVSQTPSNKVTEKGKYVELRCDPISGHTALYWYRQSLGQGPEFLIYFQGTGAADDSGLPNDRFFAVRPEGSVSTLKIQRTERGDSAVYLCASSRNGQNEAFFGQGTRLTVV.

The J gene is TRBJ2-1, the V gene TRBV5-5, with D unclear. Germline-derived CDR1 and CDR2 are SGHKS and YYEKEE (reference sequence). V was trimmed by 4 bases and J by 7 bases, leaving 21 bases between them. The CDR3 has 16 residues. The DNA of the CDR3 is TGTGCCAGCAGCAACCTCCTGGAAAGCTGGAATAATGAGCAGTTCTTC. This encodes CASSNLLESWNNEQFF.

This clonotype was observed a handful of times. The chain couples TRBV11-3 to TRBJ1-1; TRBD1 agrees at 9 bases. CDR1 and CDR2 from the germline V gene are SGHNT and YENEEA. V dropped 5 bases and J dropped 4; count of bases not matched to a gene: 11. The CDR3 covers 16 residues. CDR3 bases: TGTGCCAGCAGCCCTGGCCCGGGACAGGGAACCACTGAAGCTTTCTTT. It encodes CASSPGPGQGTTEAFF.